Listed below are T cell receptor beta chains from one sample, sequenced in a study of follicular helper T cells after annual influenza vaccination. The assay was immunoSEQ multiplex PCR, and TCRdb's table has in-frame clones only and misses some. Of 26,000 or so clones in the sample, approximately 80% were seen once. Sample: CXCR5+ CD38- circulating T follicular helper cells from blood, taken on the day of influenza vaccination. The source is an adult who received the influenza vaccine. Both conserved end residues are part of each CDR3. The D gene is left open where the match is weak. Size is omitted from some rows. Given values are once, few, many or a class for expanded clones.

len: 14
j_gene: TRBJ2-7
v_gene: TRBV19
d_gene: TRBD2
abundance: -
CDR3aa: CASSSGRRDYEQYF
CDR3nt: TGTGCCAGTAGTAGCGGGAGAAGGGACTACGAGCAGTACTTC

len: 15
j_gene: TRBJ2-5
v_gene: TRBV2
d_gene: -
abundance: once
CDR3aa: CASSAGQPSQETQYF
CDR3nt: TGTGCCAGCAGTGCCGGACAGCCGTCCCAAGAGACCCAGTACTTC

len: 11
j_gene: TRBJ1-1
v_gene: TRBV20-1
d_gene: -
abundance: -
CDR3aa: CSAHRVTEAFF
CDR3nt: TGCAGTGCTCACAGGGTAACTGAAGCTTTCTTT

len: 18
j_gene: TRBJ1-1
v_gene: TRBV4-1
d_gene: -
abundance: -
CDR3aa: CASSQHDSRYAGDTEAFF
CDR3nt: TGCGCCAGCAGCCAACACGACAGTAGGTACGCTGGGGACACTGAAGCTTTCTTT

len: 15
j_gene: TRBJ2-1
v_gene: TRBV5-1
d_gene: TRBD2
abundance: -
CDR3aa: CASSLGLAGTNEQFF
CDR3nt: TGCGCCAGCAGCTTAGGTCTAGCGGGGACCAATGAGCAGTTCTTC

len: 13
j_gene: TRBJ2-7
v_gene: TRBV19
d_gene: TRBD1
abundance: -
CDR3aa: CASSLGQGYEQYF
CDR3nt: TGTGCCAGTAGTTTGGGACAGGGGTACGAGCAGTACTTC

len: 13
j_gene: TRBJ2-7
v_gene: TRBV5-6
d_gene: -
abundance: -
CDR3aa: CASSVTGYYEQYF
CDR3nt: TGTGCCAGCAGCGTTACAGGTTATTACGAGCAGTACTTC

len: 14
j_gene: TRBJ1-1
v_gene: TRBV18
d_gene: -
abundance: once
CDR3aa: CASSPPQGTTEAFF
CDR3nt: TGTGCCAGCTCACCACCTCAGGGGACCACTGAAGCTTTCTTT

len: 16
j_gene: TRBJ1-6
v_gene: TRBV14
d_gene: TRBD1
abundance: -
CDR3aa: CASSLRRQGSNSPLHF
CDR3nt: TGTGCCAGCAGCCTTAGAAGACAGGGGTCAAATTCACCCCTCCACTTT

len: 19
j_gene: TRBJ2-4
v_gene: TRBV6-1
d_gene: TRBD2
abundance: -
CDR3aa: CASSESTSGSLSAKNIQYF
CDR3nt: TGTGCCAGCAGTGAATCAACTAGCGGGAGTCTGTCGGCCAAAAACATTCAGTACTTC

len: 14
j_gene: TRBJ1-5
v_gene: TRBV12-5
d_gene: -
abundance: -
CDR3aa: CASGLVGSTETRHF
CDR3nt: TGTGCTAGTGGTTTGGTGGGATCGACAGAGACGCGACATTTT

len: 16
j_gene: TRBJ1-1
v_gene: TRBV9
d_gene: TRBD1
abundance: -
CDR3aa: CASSVGGGRGETEAFF
CDR3nt: TGTGCCAGCAGCGTAGGAGGGGGCAGGGGGGAAACTGAAGCTTTCTTT

len: 16
j_gene: TRBJ1-6
v_gene: TRBV6-5
d_gene: TRBD1
abundance: -
CDR3aa: CASSYGQGASNSPLHF
CDR3nt: TGTGCCAGCAGTTACGGACAGGGGGCCTCTAATTCACCCCTCCACTTT

len: 14
j_gene: TRBJ1-1
v_gene: TRBV5-1
d_gene: -
abundance: -
CDR3aa: CASSLGHRNTEAFF
CDR3nt: TGCGCCAGCAGCCTGGGACACCGAAACACTGAAGCTTTCTTT

len: 15
j_gene: TRBJ2-2
v_gene: TRBV11-3
d_gene: -
abundance: -
CDR3aa: CASSRTGRGTGELFF
CDR3nt: TGTGCCAGCAGCCGCACAGGGAGAGGCACCGGGGAGCTGTTTTTT

len: 13
j_gene: TRBJ2-1
v_gene: TRBV6-5
d_gene: TRBD1
abundance: -
CDR3aa: CASRRTGENEQFF
CDR3nt: TGTGCCAGCAGGCGGACAGGGGAGAATGAGCAGTTCTTC

len: 13
j_gene: TRBJ2-5
v_gene: TRBV7-9
d_gene: -
abundance: once
CDR3aa: CASSLGGYGTQYF
CDR3nt: TGTGCCAGCAGCTTAGGGGGCTATGGGACCCAGTACTTC